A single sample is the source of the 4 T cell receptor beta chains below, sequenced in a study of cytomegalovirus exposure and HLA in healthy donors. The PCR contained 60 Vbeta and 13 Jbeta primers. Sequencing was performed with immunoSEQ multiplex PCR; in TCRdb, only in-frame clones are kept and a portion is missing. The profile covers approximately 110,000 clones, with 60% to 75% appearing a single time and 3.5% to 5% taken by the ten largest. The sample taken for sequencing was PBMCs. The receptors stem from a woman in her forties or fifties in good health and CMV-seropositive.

The CDR3 DNA follows: TGTGCCAGCAGCTTAGCTTTTGCGGACGAGCAGTACTTC. Its translation: CASSLAFADEQYF. J is TRBJ2-7 and V is TRBV7-8; D gene unclear. CDR1 is SGHVS, CDR2 FQNEAQ, per germline. This CDR3 has 13 residues. Trimming cost V 0 bases and J 5 bases, with 8 bases left between them.

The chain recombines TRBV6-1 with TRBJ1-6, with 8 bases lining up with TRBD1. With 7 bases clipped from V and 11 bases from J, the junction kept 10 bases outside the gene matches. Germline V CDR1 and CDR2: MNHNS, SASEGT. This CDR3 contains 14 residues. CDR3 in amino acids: CASIETGVWTPLHF. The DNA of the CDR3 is TGTGCCAGCATTGAGACAGGGGTATGGACACCCCTCCACTTT.

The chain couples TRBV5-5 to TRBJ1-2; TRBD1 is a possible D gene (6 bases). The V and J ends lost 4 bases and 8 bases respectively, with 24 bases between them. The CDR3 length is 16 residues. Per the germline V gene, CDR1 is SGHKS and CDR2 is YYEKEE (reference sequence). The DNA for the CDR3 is TGTGCCAGCAGCCCCAATCCAGGGGACGTCTTGGGAGGCTACACCTTC. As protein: CASSPNPGDVLGGYTF.

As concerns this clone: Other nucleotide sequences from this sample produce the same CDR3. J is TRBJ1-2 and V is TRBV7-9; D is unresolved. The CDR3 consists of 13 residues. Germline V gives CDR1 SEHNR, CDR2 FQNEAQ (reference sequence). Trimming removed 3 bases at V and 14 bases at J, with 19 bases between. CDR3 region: CASSFETGIPSTF. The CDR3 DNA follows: TGTGCCAGCAGCTTCGAGACGGGGATCCCCTCGACCTTC.